This T cell receptor beta chain was captured in a study of T cell changes during pregnancy in multiple sclerosis. Trimming removed 0 bases from V and 6 bases from J; junction bases left unmatched: 6. The CDR3 extends over 16 amino acids. Assay used: immunoSEQ multiplex PCR; TCRdb lists only in-frame clones, some missing. The sample includes under 35,000 clones, 80% to 90% seen only once; the top ten take 6% to 9%. This specimen consisted of CD8+ T cells from peripheral blood mononuclear cells, obtained before pregnancy. The origin of this receptor is a female donor with multiple sclerosis, enrolled in a pregnancy study. The chain combines TRBV23-1 with TRBJ2-1; 9 bases fit TRBD2. TRBV23-1 is an ORF; its function is uncertain. The CDR3 here is CASSQSSGRRFNEQFF. The CDR3 DNA reads as TGCGCCAGCAGTCAATCTAGCGGGAGAAGATTCAATGAGCAGTTCTTC.